Presented here are 20 T cell receptor beta chains from one specimen sequenced in a study of blood T cell repertoires in COVID-19. Produced via immunoSEQ multiplex PCR; TCRdb's table is partial and in-frame only. This table has under 150,000 clones, approximately 84% appearing once. The sequencing input was peripheral blood. These receptors were obtained from a man in his forties or fifties with acute or convalescent COVID-19.

The chain recombines TRBV6-6 with TRBJ1-4; possibly TRBD1 for D (5 bases). The germline V and J ends were trimmed by 6 bases and 2 bases, with 10 bases remaining between them. This CDR3 is 14 amino acids long. Germline CDR1 and CDR2: MNHNY and SVGAGI (reference sequence). CDR3 residues: CASSRGSTNEKLFF. The CDR3 DNA sequence: TGTGCCAGCAGCCGGGGGTCTACTAATGAAAAACTGTTTTTT.

This sequence joins TRBV18 and TRBJ1-2; D might be TRBD1 (6 bases). The CDR3 is 15 amino acids. Germline values: CDR1 KGHSH, CDR2 LQKENI. The V and J ends lost 6 bases and 2 bases respectively, with 16 bases between them. Here the CDR3 reads CASSPTGRMNYGYTF. The CDR3 coding sequence is TGTGCCAGCTCGCCGACAGGACGAATGAACTATGGCTACACCTTC.

The gene calls are TRBV4-1 and TRBJ1-5, with 9 nucleotides matching TRBD1. The germline V gene has CDR1 MGHRA and CDR2 YSYEKL. CDR3 length equals 15 residues. Germline trimming cut 3 bases from V and 2 bases from J; bases unmatched to any gene: 2. The CDR3 region has the DNA TGCGCCAGCAGCCAGGGACAGGGAGGCAATCAGCCCCAGCATTTT. It translates to CASSQGQGGNQPQHF.

The CDR3 DNA reads TGCGCCAGCAGCGGTATTAGCGGGGACACCGGGGAGCTGTTTTTT. Its protein is CASSGISGDTGELFF. This chain connects TRBV5-1 to TRBJ2-2; 8 bases are a match to TRBD2. Germline loops: CDR1 SGHRS, CDR2 YFSETQ. Trimming cost V 4 bases and J 3 bases; bases outside gene matches: 5. This CDR3 has 15 residues.

V usage is TRBV5-1 and J usage is TRBJ2-7, with D possibly being TRBD2 (6 bases). This CDR3 is 14 amino acids long. Between the trimmed V and J ends, which lost 0 bases and 5 bases, there was a span of 12 bases. Germline V gene sequence: CDR1 SGHRS, CDR2 YFSETQ. The CDR3 nucleotides are TGCGCCAGCAGCTTGGTTTGGGGAGGCCACGAGCAGTACTTC. Protein: CASSLVWGGHEQYF.

The V call is TRBV7-2, the J call TRBJ2-6; D is undetermined. The CDR3 totals 14 residues. Germline CDR1 and CDR2: SGHTA and FQGNSA. V gave up 4 bases and J gave up 4 bases, with 8 bases separating them. As DNA, the CDR3 is TGTGCCAGCAGCTGGAGCTCGGGGGCCAACGTCCTGACTTTC. As protein: CASSWSSGANVLTF.

The chain employs TRBV5-1 and TRBJ2-1, with 7 bases identical to TRBD2. The J segment lost 2 bases and the V segment lost 1 base, leaving 6 bases of the junction unmatched. The CDR3 is 16 amino acids. Per the germline V gene, CDR1 is SGHRS and CDR2 is YFSETQ. CDR3 amino acids: CASSLIAGLAYNEQFF. The CDR3 nucleotides are TGCGCCAGCAGCTTGATAGCGGGTCTAGCCTACAATGAGCAGTTCTTC.

The chain couples TRBV7-8 to TRBJ2-1; D is undetermined. Germline loops: CDR1 SGHVS, CDR2 FQNEAQ. The V end lost 6 bases, the J end lost 1 base, and 19 bases lay between the germline ends. The CDR3 is 17 amino acids. CDR3 protein: CASSNGYGSKSYNEQFF. The CDR3 nucleotides read TGTGCCAGCAGTAACGGGTATGGTTCTAAGTCCTACAATGAGCAGTTCTTC.

V usage is TRBV5-1 and J usage is TRBJ1-2; a weak D match, TRBD1 (6 bases). V was cut by 3 bases and J by 1 base, with 16 bases left in between. This CDR3 has 16 residues. Germline-derived CDR1 and CDR2 are SGHRS and YFSETQ. As DNA, the CDR3 is TGCGCCAGCAGCTCGAGCGGACAGCCAATTAACTATGGCTACACCTTC. It yields the protein CASSSSGQPINYGYTF.

This clone is medium-sized (0.01 to 0.1%). The chain links TRBV7-9 to TRBJ2-7, with 12 bases that match TRBD1. There are 15 residues in the CDR3. The V gene's germline CDR1 is SEHNR and CDR2 FQNEAQ (reference sequence). The V gene end was trimmed by 5 bases and the J gene end by 2 bases; junction bases not matched to a gene: 4. The CDR3 DNA sequence: TGTGCCAGCAGCCCCGGGACAGGGGGCACCTACGAGCAGTACTTC. It is translated as CASSPGTGGTYEQYF.

The rearrangement links TRBV27 to TRBJ1-2, with TRBD1 identical over 7 bases. Per germline, CDR1 MNHEY and CDR2 SMNVEV (reference sequence). The V and J ends lost 8 bases and 8 bases, in that order; junction bases with no gene match: 5. This CDR3 region has 11 residues. CDR3 nucleotide sequence: TGTGCCAGCGCGCAGGGGGGAGGCTACACCTTC. Protein: CASAQGGGYTF.

The chain employs TRBV5-4 and TRBJ2-5; D call uncertain. The CDR3 runs 13 residues. Germline V gene lookup returns CDR1 SGHNT and CDR2 YYREEE (reference sequence). Trimming took off 0 bases at V and 1 base at J, with 4 bases between the two ends. CDR3 amino acids: CASSLASQETQYF. The CDR3 DNA follows: TGTGCCAGCAGCTTGGCCAGCCAAGAGACCCAGTACTTC.

The chain employs TRBV9 and TRBJ2-6; maybe TRBD1 (6 bases). Germline CDR1 SGDLS, CDR2 YYNGEE. The CDR3 sequence is 15 residues long. Trimming pared 3 bases from V and 0 bases from J, leaving 7 bases between. CDR3 sequence reads: CASSAGASGANVLTF. CDR3 bases: TGTGCCAGCAGCGCAGGGGCCTCTGGGGCCAACGTCCTGACTTTC.

This clone has only a few counts. V usage is TRBV9 and J usage is TRBJ2-7, with D possibly matching TRBD2 (5 bases). The CDR3 runs to 15 residues. V was pared by 0 bases and J by 2 bases, with 12 bases between. Germline CDR1 and CDR2: SGDLS and YYNGEE. CDR3 loop: CASSVASGRPYEQYF. The CDR3 bases are TGTGCCAGCAGCGTAGCCTCGGGAAGGCCCTACGAGCAGTACTTC.

The V call is TRBV6-6, the J call TRBJ2-3, with TRBD2 matching over 8 bases. Losses at the gene ends were 2 bases for V and 6 bases for J; bases not matched to a gene: 4. The CDR3 has 14 residues. CDR1 is MNHNY and CDR2 is SVGAGI in the germline V gene (reference sequence). The CDR3 DNA reads TGTGCCAGCAGTTACATGGTAGCGGGGGATACGCAGTATTTT. It encodes CASSYMVAGDTQYF.

The chain employs TRBV21-1 and TRBJ2-3; the tabulated D call, TRBD2, remains unverified against the DNA. TRBV21-1 is listed as a pseudogene. The CDR3 runs to 18 residues. Here the CDR3 DNA reads TGTGCCATCCTCATTCTCTCACCGGGACTAGTCGGTTCTGATACGCAGTATTTT. Amino acids: CAILILSPGLVGSDTQYF.

The genes are TRBV11-2 and TRBJ1-2; possible D gene TRBD1, 6 bases. The germline V and J ends were trimmed by 5 bases and 8 bases, with 15 bases remaining between them. The germline V gene encodes CDR1 SGHAT and CDR2 FQNNGV. CDR3 size: 13 residues. In nucleotides, the CDR3 is TGTGCCAGCAGCCCATTACAGGGTAACGGCTACACCTTC. It yields the protein CASSPLQGNGYTF.

V gene TRBV4-2 combines with J gene TRBJ2-3; D gene uncertain. The CDR3 sequence is 15 residues long. V was cut by 1 base and J by 4 bases, with 12 bases left in between. Germline CDR1 reads LGHNA; CDR2 reads YNFKEQ. The DNA for the CDR3 is TGTGCCAGCAGCCAAGGGCCTCTAGTACCAGATACGCAGTATTTT. Translation gives CASSQGPLVPDTQYF.

The CDR3 loop is CASSLQGQHYEQYF. The DNA for the CDR3 is TGCGCCAGCAGCTTGCAGGGACAGCACTACGAGCAGTACTTC. The J gene is TRBJ2-7, the V gene TRBV5-1, with 7 bases lining up with TRBD1. The CDR3 is 14 amino acids. Germline values: CDR1 SGHRS, CDR2 YFSETQ. Trimming at V came to 1 base and at J to 3 bases, leaving 4 bases not matched to a gene.

This clone was counted only a few times. The J gene is TRBJ1-1, the V gene TRBV3-1 (or the pseudogene TRBV3-2); 8 bases align to TRBD1. CDR1 is LGHDT and CDR2 is YNNKEL in the germline V gene (reference sequence). The J segment lost 1 base and the V segment lost 4 bases, leaving 5 bases of the junction unmatched. The CDR3 runs to 15 residues. The CDR3 loop is CASSLWDRTNTEAFF. In DNA, the CDR3 is TGTGCCAGCAGCCTATGGGACAGGACGAACACTGAAGCTTTCTTT.